These 18 T cell receptor beta chains came from one sample sequenced in a study of human T cells and chemical hapten exposure. TCRdb processed the RACE reads anew with MiXCR; each CDR3 protein has one entry. The table has approximately 50,000 distinct CDR3 sequences, 8% to 10% seen once. The time point was: patch test 3, about 24 weeks after DPC sensitization. Described treatment: therapeutic diphenylcyclopropenone sensitization with weekly scalp DPC. The sequences come from whole blood, collected in connection with sensitization to the hapten diphenylcyclopropenone (DPC). Receptors originate from a woman in her thirties or forties with alopecia areata. Some clones in this sample may be carry-over from other donors' samples.

In its sample, this clonotype was seen many times. This chain joins TRBV11-2 and TRBJ2-3; possible D gene TRBD2, 6 bases. This CDR3 is built from 14 residues. Germline CDR1 reads SGHAT; CDR2 reads FQNNGV. Trimming pared 5 bases from V and 4 bases from J, leaving 13 bases between. CDR3 sequence reads: CASSTGVLADTQYF. The CDR3 DNA reads TGTGCCAGCAGCACGGGGGTATTGGCAGATACGCAGTATTTT.

This chain joins TRBV4-3 and TRBJ1-2, with D maybe TRBD1 (5 bases). CDR1 is LGHNA, CDR2 YSLEER, per germline. CDR3 length equals 13 residues. V lost 2 bases to trimming and J lost 4 bases, with 8 bases between them. This chain's CDR3 is CASSQSRVYGYTF. The CDR3 DNA follows: TGCGCCAGCAGCCAATCCAGGGTCTATGGCTACACCTTC.

Only a few counts were recorded for this clonotype. The chain combines TRBV20-1 with TRBJ1-2, with D hard to call. V was trimmed by 4 bases and J by 4 bases, leaving 13 bases between them. Germline loops: CDR1 DFQATT, CDR2 SNEGSKA (reference sequence). CDR3 size: 13 residues. The CDR3 bases are TGCAGTGCTACTAAAAACCTTTTCTATGGCTACACCTTC. As protein: CSATKNLFYGYTF.

The CDR3 DNA sequence: TGCAGTGCTAGAGGAACGGTGGGAGTGTCCTACGAGCAGTACTTC. Its translation is CSARGTVGVSYEQYF. J is TRBJ2-7 and V is TRBV20-1, with D tentatively TRBD2 (5 bases). The ends were cut back, 1 base at V and 1 base at J, with 14 bases in the middle. The CDR3 is 15 residues long. Germline values: CDR1 DFQATT, CDR2 SNEGSKA (reference sequence).

This sequence joins TRBV7-3 and TRBJ1-6; D might be TRBD1 (5 bases). CDR1 and CDR2 (germline): SGHTA, FQGTGA. V lost 3 bases and J lost 10, with 19 bases in between. The CDR3 is 16 residues long. CDR3 loop: CASSFLAVGEGSPLHF. CDR3 nucleotides: TGTGCCAGCAGCTTCCTCGCCGTAGGGGAAGGATCACCCCTCCACTTT. Based on the CDR3 plus reference TRBV7-3 and TRBJ1-6, the full variable domain is GAGVSQTPSNKVTEKGKYVELRCDPISGHTALYWYRQSLGQGPEFLIYFQGTGAADDSGLPNDRFFAVRPEGSVSTLKIQRTERGDSAVYLCASSFLAVGEGSPLHFGNGTRLTVT.

This clonotype has only a few counts. The chain combines TRBV5-1 with TRBJ2-1, with 12 bases lining up with TRBD1. Germline V CDR1 and CDR2: SGHRS, YFSETQ. V lost 4 bases to trimming and J lost 8 bases; unmatched junction nucleotides: 7. This CDR3 spans 15 amino acids. The CDR3 is CASSPTGQGAHEQFF. The CDR3 nucleotides read TGCGCCAGCAGCCCGACGGGACAGGGGGCCCATGAGCAGTTCTTC.

In its sample, this clonotype was seen a few times. The V gene is TRBV6-5, the J gene TRBJ1-5; D is unresolved. Per the germline V gene, CDR1 is MNHEY and CDR2 is SVGAGI. The V gene lost 2 bases and the J gene lost 4 bases, with 12 bases spanning the gap. The CDR3 runs to 15 residues. The CDR3 bases are TGTGCCAGCAGTTACAGGCGGGGAGGGAATCAGCCCCAGCATTTT. It specifies CASSYRRGGNQPQHF.

This sequence joins TRBV29-1 and TRBJ1-1; 7 bases map to TRBD1. The V gene's germline CDR1 is SQVTM and CDR2 ANQGSEA. This CDR3 has 13 amino acids. The CDR3 loop is CTAGDRMNTEAFF. Here the CDR3 DNA reads TGCACCGCCGGGGACAGAATGAACACTGAAGCTTTCTTT. Full variable domain (rest looked up from reference TRBV29-1 and TRBJ1-1): SAVISQKPSRDICQRGTSLTIQCQVDSQVTMMFWYRQQPGQSLTLIATANQGSEATYESGFVIDKFPISRPNLTFSTLTVSNMSPEDSSIYLCTAGDRMNTEAFFGQGTRLTVV.

This clonotype was observed many times. This chain uses TRBV7-7 with TRBJ1-1; D might be TRBD1 (5 bases). Per the germline V gene, CDR1 is SSHAT and CDR2 is FNYEAQ (reference sequence). Deletions cut 4 bases from V and 2 bases from J, with 8 bases between. The CDR3 sequence is 13 residues long. The CDR3 sequence: CASSSGLNTEAFF. The CDR3 nucleotides read TGTGCCAGCAGCTCGGGACTCAACACTGAAGCTTTCTTT.

This clonotype has just a few counts. The chain uses TRBV30 and TRBJ2-4; the match to TRBD1 covers 7 bases. From germline, CDR1 is GTSNPN and CDR2 SVGIG (reference sequence). After removal of 2 bases from V and 5 bases from J, the junction contained 3 bases not matched to a gene. This CDR3 comprises 13 residues. The DNA of the CDR3 is TGTGCCTGGAGTCGGACAGGCCAAAACATTCAGTACTTC. As protein: CAWSRTGQNIQYF. Variable domain in full (rest from reference TRBV30 and TRBJ2-4): SQTIHQWPATLVQPVGSPLSLECTVEGTSNPNLYWYRQAAGRGLQLLFYSVGIGQISSEVPQNLSASRPQDRQFILSSKKLLLSDSGFYLCAWSRTGQNIQYFGAGTRLSVL.

This clonotype was detected ten times or more. The chain carries TRBV30 and TRBJ1-5, with 7 bases identical to TRBD1. Losses at the gene ends were 2 bases for V and 0 bases for J; bases not matched to a gene: 1. Per germline, CDR1 GTSNPN and CDR2 SVGIG (reference sequence). The CDR3 runs 14 residues. CDR3 region: CAWSRGLSNQPQHF. The CDR3 DNA sequence: TGTGCCTGGAGTAGGGGGCTTAGCAATCAGCCCCAGCATTTT.

This clonotype appeared many times. This chain connects TRBV6-2 or TRBV6-3 to TRBJ1-1; D gene uncertain. Germline values: CDR1 MNHEY, CDR2 SVGEGT. The CDR3 has 13 residues. Trimming removed 2 bases at V and 1 base at J, with 5 bases between. The CDR3 coding sequence is TGTGCCAGCAGTTACGAGAGGAACACTGAAGCTTTCTTT. Its translation: CASSYERNTEAFF.

The rearrangement uses TRBV5-1 and TRBJ2-7; maybe TRBD1 (6 bases). The CDR3 totals 12 residues. Germline V lookup: CDR1 SGHRS, CDR2 YFSETQ. The V end was cut by 1 base, the J end by 5 bases, with 7 bases between. The CDR3 loop reads CASSLQGNEQYF. CDR3 bases: TGCGCCAGCAGCTTGCAGGGGAACGAGCAGTACTTC.

This clonotype was seen a handful of times. The chain links TRBV12-3 or TRBV12-4 to TRBJ2-3; D possibly corresponds to TRBD2 (5 bases). This CDR3 spans 16 amino acids. Trimming removed 0 bases at V and 0 bases at J, with 10 bases between. The DNA of the CDR3 is TGTGCCAGCAGTTTAGCGGCAGCGGAGAGCACAGATACGCAGTATTTT. Its protein is CASSLAAAESTDTQYF.

This chain joins TRBV5-1 and TRBJ2-5; D is possibly TRBD2 (5 bases). Germline V CDR1 and CDR2: SGHRS, YFSETQ. The CDR3 consists of 13 residues. V dropped 0 bases and J dropped 7 bases, with 10 bases sitting between them. CDR3 DNA: TGCGCCAGCAGCTTGGTCGGGGAAGTGACCCAGTACTTC. Its protein is CASSLVGEVTQYF.

The chain links TRBV11-3 to TRBJ2-1, with 9 bases lining up with TRBD1. Unmatched junction bases numbered 10, after V lost 4 bases and J lost 3 bases. The germline gives CDR1 SGHNT, CDR2 YENEEA. The CDR3 extends over 17 amino acids. CDR3 coding DNA: TGTGCCAGCAGCTCGGTAAGGACAGGGGACATCTACAATGAGCAGTTCTTC. This gives the protein CASSSVRTGDIYNEQFF.

Remarks on this clonotype: At one end, the junction sequence differs from germline, possibly due to a read error. The J gene is TRBJ1-5, the V gene TRBV2; possibly TRBD1 for D (5 bases). Looked up from germline, CDR1 is SNHLY and CDR2 is FYNNEI. The CDR3 consists of 15 residues. CDR3 sequence (DNA): TGTGTCAGCACCGTCTCGAGGGGCCTTAATCAGCCCCAGCATTTT. Amino acid sequence: CVSTVSRGLNQPQHF.

This clonotype was counted many times. The chain employs TRBV11-2 and TRBJ2-3, with TRBD2 matching 8 bases. V lost 5 bases, J lost 1 base, and 11 bases stayed unmatched. The germline V gene has CDR1 SGHAT and CDR2 FQNNGV. The CDR3 covers 17 residues. The CDR3 protein is CASSPYPGGAGTDTQYF. The CDR3 DNA follows: TGTGCCAGCAGCCCTTACCCGGGGGGGGCGGGCACAGATACGCAGTATTTT.